This entry describes one TCR beta chain. The antigen this receptor binds is unknown. No quality values exist for individual bases; no much larger clone is one base distant. High-throughput TCR beta sequencing profiled peripheral blood CD8+ and CD4+ T cells from healthy donors, Susac syndrome patients and multiple sclerosis patients. Recently defined diagnostic criteria for definite or probable disease were met by the Susac syndrome patients. CD8+ TEMRA cells were enriched by FACS, while bulk CD8+ and CD4+ T cells were purified by magnetic negative isolation. Blood was drawn into EDTA tubes, processed within 24 hours, and PBMCs were isolated by density gradient centrifugation. PBMCs intended for TCR sequencing were cryopreserved in liquid nitrogen and were subsequently thawed in a 37 degrees C water bath. The sorted or isolated CD4+, CD8+ and CD8+ TEMRA cells had a purity of 90% or higher. The CDR3, cysteine through phenylalanine, is 17 amino acids long. The kept DNA is CDR3 alone, 51 bases in frame from the first base. V and J lose 4 bases and 2 bases, and a span of 18 bases separates them. CDR1 and CDR2 are drawn from the germline V gene: SGHTA, FQGNSA.

RNA was extracted using the RNeasy kit, and about 0.45 to 1 ug of the RNA was reverse transcribed with random hexamers. TCR beta CDR3 regions were amplified with the immunoSEQ multiplex PCR assay covering 54 Vbeta and 13 Jbeta segments. To correct PCR amplification bias, a synthetic template baseline was used for both primer optimization and computational correction. The published analysis was carried out like this. Reads were annotated to V, D and J genes according to IMGT and were analyzed with immunoSEQ Analyzer, with only productive sequences retained. Clonality was computed as one minus Shannon entropy normalized by log2 of the number of productive unique sequences. For each patient and control, public and private clones were evaluated among the 100 most prevalent clones. Clones were defined as Susac-specific when absent from the healthy and MS cohorts, from roughly 1,000 published viral clones and from other ImmuneACCESS disease sequences. The public sequencing data were trimmed at Q25 with fastp and processed into clonotypes with MiXCR by TCRdb, which kept only in-frame beta chains. One record per CDR3 amino acid sequence lists the most common genes and DNA. The V and J calls and clone size come from TCRdb's table, not from the authors' own analysis. The sample has 100,000 to 150,000 distinct CDR3 sequences on record, around 95% of them singletons. About 0.19% of the sample is in the top ten clones.

The source of the sample is a study of CD8 T cells in Susac syndrome (dated by TCRdb to the late 2010s). Background for the entire study: Among the Susac syndrome patients who were sequenced, clinically active disease was present in more than 5 and clinical remission was observed in under ten. At blood withdrawal, Susac syndrome patients were therapy-naive, treated with corticosteroids (with IVIg additionally given to some), or treated with IVIg alone. Whether CD8+ T cell activation and differentiation in Susac syndrome was antigen driven was tested using repertoire sequencing. Clonality of the CD8+ T cell repertoire was compared between about a dozen healthy donors, about 14 Susac syndrome patients and some 15 multiple sclerosis patients.

Overall study results and their limits: Clonal expansion was seen in Susac syndrome CD8+ repertoires, peaking in CD8+ TEMRA cells and being greater in clinically active patients than in remitting ones. The number of individuals in the TCR sequencing and HLA analysis was recognized as being relatively small. Looking at Susac-specific public clones, the researchers identified fewer than 20 in the total CD8+ repertoire and roughly five in the CD8+ TEMRA repertoire.

The source is a human donor with Susac syndrome. The rearranged chain carries TRBV7-2 and TRBJ2-4, with the D call perhaps TRBD1 or TRBD2, each one matching 5 bases. Input material: CD8+ T cells from PBMCs. The DNA reads TGTGCCAGCAGCTGGGCATGGGGGAGAAGCCCCAAAAACATTCAGTACTTC. Translated, this gives CASSWAWGRSPKNIQYF.